This TCR beta chain was captured by sequencing in a study of T-cell reconstitution after alpha-beta-depleted transplantation in children. Study results and limitations: Approximately two months post-transplant, alpha-beta T cells reportedly originated from several hundred expanded graft clones. The authors attributed T-cell counts and diversity one year after transplant mostly to newly produced T cells.

Between the trimmed V and J ends, which lost 0 bases and 9 bases, there was a span of 6 bases. CDR3 size: 12 residues. CDR1 is LGHNA, CDR2 YNFKEQ, per germline. A few counts support this clonotype. What it binds is not known. For TCRbeta, the library was prepared with unique molecular identifiers. MiXCR was run by TCRdb on the PCR reads, yielding one entry per CDR3 protein. The sample records 500,000 or so distinct CDR3 sequences, 9.5% to 12% being singletons. This TCR was recovered from a female patient aged 2-9 years who had a stem cell transplant for aplastic anemia, so the T cells may come from the graft donor. The sample here was PBMCs, mostly from graft donor cells, taken 180 days after TCRalphabeta/CD19-depleted stem cell transplant. The chain combines TRBV4-2 with TRBJ2-1, with TRBD1 as a possible D gene (5 bases). The CDR3 is CASSQDDSEQFF. As DNA, the CDR3 is TGTGCCAGCAGCCAAGATGACAGTGAGCAGTTCTTC.